These 2 T cell receptor beta chains share one sample of origin, sequenced in a study of T cells in tuberculosis. The table came from immunoSEQ multiplex PCR; TCRdb's copy has only in-frame clones and leaves some out. Of under 40,000 clones in the sample, approximately 90% were seen once. The specimen sequenced was PBMCs. The receptors stem from a donor aged 10 to 29 with latent tuberculosis or without tuberculosis infection.

This chain links TRBV7-8 with TRBJ2-1, with 13 bases fitting TRBD2. Germline trimming cut 1 base from V and 6 bases from J; bases unmatched to any gene: 9. The CDR3 is 18 amino acids. Germline V lookup: CDR1 SGHVS, CDR2 FQNEAQ. Here the CDR3 reads CASSLVTGTSGRGNEQFF. Written as DNA, the CDR3 is TGTGCCAGCAGCTTAGTCACCGGCACTAGCGGGAGGGGCAATGAGCAGTTCTTC.

The J gene is TRBJ2-3, the V gene TRBV7-9; maybe TRBD1 (5 bases). V gave up 2 bases and J gave up 5 bases, with 17 bases separating them. Germline lookup yields CDR1 SEHNR and CDR2 FQNEAQ (reference sequence). The CDR3 totals 16 residues. The CDR3 DNA follows: TGTGCCAGCAGCTTATTAGGCCGCAGGGATGGAGATACGCAGTATTTT. It yields the protein CASSLLGRRDGDTQYF.